Listed below are T cell receptor beta chains from one sample, sequenced in a study of a mutant IDH1 vaccine in newly diagnosed glioma. TCRdb keeps only in-frame clones here, not all; method: immunoSEQ multiplex PCR. Of 30,000 to 35,000 clones detected, roughly nine tenths appear once; the ten largest clones hold around 2.4%. Their antigens remain unidentified. The sequencing here drew on PBMCs, taken from a glioma patient whose treatment included an IDH1 peptide vaccine. The origin of the receptors is a man aged 35 to 55 with glioma. Each CDR3 is given without its conserved first and last residue.

V | CDR3
TRBV28 | ASRSELDTPGNTIY
TRBV7-2 | ASSLLGQGNYGYT
TRBV5-1 | ASSLTSTPPGELF
TRBV7-2 | ASSKQWLNTGELF
TRBV2 | ASRIPSMRVEGDEQY
TRBV29-1 | SVMTGGYNEQF
TRBV18 | ASSPGGLAEVVSYNEQF
TRBV19 | ASSITGPGTEAF
TRBV28 | ASSRAGTGQDTIY
TRBV7-2 | ASSFLYEQY
TRBV7-2 | ASSPWDIYGYT
TRBV19 | ASAGYNEQF
TRBV6-4 | ASSRGLAGVDTQY
TRBV21-1 | ASSSTGTPALFSYSPLH
TRBV11-2 | ASSRTGEQGETQY
TRBV28 | ASTMAIGGFYEQY
TRBV19 | ASSIARATSTDTQY
TRBV7-6 | ASSLGLVETQY
TRBV11-1 | ASSLTRSGGSRETQY
TRBV18 | ASSSAGSGGNQPQH
TRBV28 | ASSYWDGSYNEQF
TRBV15 | ATSRDLAVSTGELF
TRBV28 | ASRGSNYGYT
TRBV19 | ASRQGTTNEKLF
TRBV29-1 | SVVLRSYNEQF
TRBV5-1 | ASSLFPSPSYNEQF
TRBV27 | ASSFSRQAVNTGELF
TRBV2 | ATLAGGPYNEQF
TRBV7-2 | ATRGGTYEQY
TRBV11-2 | ASSLDRTGYYGYT
TRBV19 | ASSTQGTYNSPLH
TRBV7-6 | ASSLAPELWEASSYNEQF
TRBV19 | ASSIVRVRSTEAF
TRBV9 | ASSVLGVGQPQH
TRBV7-9 | ASSPTGTGRTRYEQY
TRBV2 | ASSEGGGNQPQH
TRBV18 | ASSPSGGHEEKLF
TRBV6-5 | ASSTRGPRDTQY
TRBV7-9 | ASSFPQGALSGNTIY
TRBV7-3 | ASSASGSYNEQF
TRBV7-8 | ASSPPGGQSFFDQPQH
TRBV28 | ATAVGNTDTQY
TRBV7-2 | ASSRRQGAWETQY
TRBV18 | ASSPRGTSGMEQY
TRBV10-3 | ATSERQETQY
TRBV5-1 | ASRPPGRGPQEQY
TRBV11-2 | ASSPRVRNYGYT
TRBV10-2 | ASSDRDRGAGTEAF
TRBV28 | ASSLPGREYQPQH
TRBV5-4 | ASSLGGRPLGTDTQY